This TCR beta chain was found in a study of beta chain features in type 1 diabetes. Overall study findings and caveats: Significant though moderate, a shortening of TCRB CDR3s appeared in all four CD4+ subsets of Type 1 diabetes patients.

Sequenced material consisted of expressed TCRB transcripts (all of the isolated RNA was reverse transcribed). Some clones are missing from TCRdb's copy, which holds only in-frame ones; the method was immunoSEQ multiplex PCR. The data contain tens of thousands of clones, approximately 52% of them singletons. This clone was counted between two and nine times. The antigen is not known. The length of the CDR3 is 15 residues. The trim removed 5 bases at V and 3 bases at J, leaving 5 bases unmatched. Germline V lookup: CDR1 MNHEY, CDR2 SVGAGI. Material: Tregs from blood. The rearrangement uses TRBV6-5 and TRBJ1-5; 9 positions agree with TRBD1. This TCR came from a woman in her forties with type 1 diabetes. The DNA of the CDR3 is TGTGCCAGCAGTCCGGACAGGGGCGTCAATCAGCCCCAGCATTTT. It specifies CASSPDRGVNQPQHF.